A single T cell receptor beta chain is shown here with its context. Its antigen specificity is not known. Base qualities are not at hand, and no much larger clone is one base apart. The CDR3 sequence holds 14 residues, the cysteine and phenylalanine included. CDR3 DNA only is kept here, 42 bases in frame from base 1. Trimming accounts for 10 bases at V and 3 bases at J, while the number of junction bases matched to no gene is 8. CDR1 and CDR2, looked up from the germline V gene, are SGHTA and FQGNSA. The data stem from a study of blood T cell repertoires in COVID-19 (dated by TCRdb to 2020 to 2022). Regarding the complete study: The collaborator samples originated in the United States, Italy and Spain and spanned the acute and convalescent phases of COVID-19. The material from the prospective study consisted of cDNA or gDNA derived from T cells, B-cell-depleted T cells, or PBMCs. Subjects who had been exposed to COVID-19, were actively infected with it, or had recovered from it provided the deeply sampled blood TCRbeta repertoires that made up the dataset. The sample metadata nearly always contained a de-identified subject ID, COVID-19 status, age in years and sex. Samples were obtained from the ongoing ImmuneRACE study (first 160 participants) and from 1,254 subjects provided by 6 global collaborators. The repertoires were released in a freely available public database meant as a resource for research on the immune response to SARS-CoV-2. HLA class I and class II types, where available, came from metadata supplied by the sample provider rather than from assay-based typing.

TCRbeta CDR3 regions were amplified from genomic DNA using the immunoSEQ Assay, a bias-controlled multiplex PCR. In the source study's methods: Nucleated cell counts per sample were estimated from amplification of reference gene primers within the assay. To quantify the absolute abundance of each unique TCRbeta CDR3 rearrangement, sequence reads were collapsed and filtered. For each sample, productive Simpson clonality was calculated by taking the square root of Simpson's diversity index across productive rearrangements. Drawn from immuneACCESS, this table holds only the in-frame rearrangements with V and J called that TCRdb kept. Clones are partly lost; checked studies trace under half to an unresolved V gene and leave the rest unexplained. That table supplies the V and J calls and clone size; D and trimming were determined from the DNA. The sample includes 60,000 or so clones, with about nine tenths observed a single time. Clones ranked in the top ten supply about 13% of the sample.

Collaborating institutions collected whole blood in K2EDTA tubes following their own protocols. Collaborator samples were shipped for TCRbeta analysis as frozen whole blood, isolated PBMCs, or DNA extracted from either sample type. Overall study results and their limits: How much clinical and demographic metadata was included differed by source and by participant, and the metadata was provided uncurated.

The chain couples TRBV7-2 to TRBJ1-2; TRBD1 fits 10 bases in the junction. The sequencing sample was made of peripheral blood. This clonotype was obtained from a woman in her sixties or seventies with active COVID-19. The nucleotides read TGTGCCACTTCAAGGGACAGGGGCCACTATGGCTACACCTTC. It specifies CATSRDRGHYGYTF. The CDR3, completed at both ends by the reference TRBV7-2 and TRBJ1-2 genes, gives the full variable domain GAGVSQSPSNKVTEKGKDVELRCDPISGHTALYWYRQSLGQGLEFLIYFQGNSAPDKSGLPSDRFSAERTGGSVSTLTIQRTQQEDSAVYLCATSRDRGHYGYTFGSGTRLTVV.